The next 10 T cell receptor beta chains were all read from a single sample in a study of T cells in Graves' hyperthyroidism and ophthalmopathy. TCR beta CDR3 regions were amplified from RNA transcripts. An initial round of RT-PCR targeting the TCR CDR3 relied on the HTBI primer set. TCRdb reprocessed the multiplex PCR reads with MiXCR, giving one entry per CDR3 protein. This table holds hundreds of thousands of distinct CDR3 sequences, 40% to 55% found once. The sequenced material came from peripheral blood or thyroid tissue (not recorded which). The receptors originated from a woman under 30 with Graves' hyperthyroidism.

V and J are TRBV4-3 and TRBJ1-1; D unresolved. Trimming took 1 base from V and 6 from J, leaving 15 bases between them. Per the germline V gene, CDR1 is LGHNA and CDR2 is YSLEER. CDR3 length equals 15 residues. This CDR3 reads CASSQGTGGGPEAFF. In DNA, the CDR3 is TGCGCCAGCAGCCAAGGAACCGGCGGCGGGCCTGAAGCTTTCTTT.

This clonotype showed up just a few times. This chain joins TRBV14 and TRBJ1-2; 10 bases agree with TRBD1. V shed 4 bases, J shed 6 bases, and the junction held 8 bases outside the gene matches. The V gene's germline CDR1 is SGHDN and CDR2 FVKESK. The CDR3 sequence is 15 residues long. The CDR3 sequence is CASSLLTGGEDGYTF. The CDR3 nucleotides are TGTGCCAGCAGCCTCTTGACAGGGGGCGAGGATGGCTACACCTTC.

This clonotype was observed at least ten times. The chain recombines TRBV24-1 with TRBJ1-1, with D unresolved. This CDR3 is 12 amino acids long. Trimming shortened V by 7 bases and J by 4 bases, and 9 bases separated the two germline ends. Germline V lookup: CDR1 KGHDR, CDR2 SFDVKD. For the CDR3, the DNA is TGTGCCACCAGAAGAGGATTCACTGAAGCTTTCTTT. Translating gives CATRRGFTEAFF.

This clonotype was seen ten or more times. As DNA, the CDR3 is TGCAGCGTTGATAAGGGGACCGACACTGAAGCTTTCTTT. It translates to CSVDKGTDTEAFF. The J gene is TRBJ1-1, the V gene TRBV29-1, with D maybe TRBD1 (5 bases). CDR1 is SQVTM and CDR2 is ANQGSEA in the germline V gene. This CDR3 has 13 amino acids. V was cut by 3 bases and J by 3 bases, with 11 bases left in between.

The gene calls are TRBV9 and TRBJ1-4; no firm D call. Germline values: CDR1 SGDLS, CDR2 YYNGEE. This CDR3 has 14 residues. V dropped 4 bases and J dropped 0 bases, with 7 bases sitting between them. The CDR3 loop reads CASSSPPTNEKLFF. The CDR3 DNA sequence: TGTGCCAGCAGCTCTCCTCCAACTAATGAAAAACTGTTTTTT.

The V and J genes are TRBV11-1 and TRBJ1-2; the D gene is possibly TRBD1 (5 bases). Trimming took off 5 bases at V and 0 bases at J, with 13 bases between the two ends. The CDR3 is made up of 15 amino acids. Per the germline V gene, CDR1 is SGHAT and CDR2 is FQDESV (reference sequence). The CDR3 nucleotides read TGTGCCAGCAGCCTGGGACGAACGTCTAACTATGGCTACACCTTC. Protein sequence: CASSLGRTSNYGYTF. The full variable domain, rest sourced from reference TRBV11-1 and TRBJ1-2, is EAEVAQSPRYKITEKSQAVAFWCDPISGHATLYWYRQILGQGPELLVQFQDESVVDDSQLPKDRFSAERLKGVDSTLKIQPAELGDSAMYLCASSLGRTSNYGYTFGSGTRLTVV.

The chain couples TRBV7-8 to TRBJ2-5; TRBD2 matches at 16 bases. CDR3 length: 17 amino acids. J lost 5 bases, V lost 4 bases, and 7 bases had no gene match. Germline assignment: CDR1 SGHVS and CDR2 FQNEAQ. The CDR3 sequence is CASSSGTSGRELETQYF. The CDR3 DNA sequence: TGTGCCAGCAGCTCTGGGACTAGCGGGAGGGAGTTGGAGACCCAGTACTTC.

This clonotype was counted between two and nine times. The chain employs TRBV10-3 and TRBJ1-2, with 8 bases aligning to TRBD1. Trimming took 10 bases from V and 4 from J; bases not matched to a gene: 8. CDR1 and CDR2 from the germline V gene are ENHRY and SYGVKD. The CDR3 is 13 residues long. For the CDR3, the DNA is TGTGCCAGCACCACCGGGACAGGCTATGGCTACACCTTC. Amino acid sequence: CASTTGTGYGYTF.

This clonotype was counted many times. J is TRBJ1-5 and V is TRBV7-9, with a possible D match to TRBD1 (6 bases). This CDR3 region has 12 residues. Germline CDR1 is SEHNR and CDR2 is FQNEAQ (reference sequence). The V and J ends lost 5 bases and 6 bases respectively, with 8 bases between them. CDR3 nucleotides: TGTGCCAGCAGCGCACAGGGTCAGCCCCAGCATTTT. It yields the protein CASSAQGQPQHF. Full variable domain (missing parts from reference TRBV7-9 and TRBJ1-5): DTGVSQNPRHKITKRGQNVTFRCDPISEHNRLYWYRQTLGQGPEFLTYFQNEAQLEKSRLLSDRFSAERPKGSFSTLEIQRTEQGDSAMYLCASSAQGQPQHFGDGTRLSIL.

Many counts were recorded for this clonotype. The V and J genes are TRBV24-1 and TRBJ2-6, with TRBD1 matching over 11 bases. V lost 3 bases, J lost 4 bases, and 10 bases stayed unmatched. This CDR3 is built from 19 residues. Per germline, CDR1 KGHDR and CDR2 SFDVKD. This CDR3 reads CATSDPSGTGGSGANVLTF. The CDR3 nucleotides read TGTGCCACCAGTGATCCGTCCGGGACAGGGGGGTCGGGGGCCAACGTCCTGACTTTC.